A selection of T cell receptor beta chains follows, all from one sample in a study of human T cells and chemical hapten exposure. MiXCR, run by TCRdb on the RACE reads, gives a single entry per CDR3 protein. This table has some 300,000 distinct CDR3 sequences, 5.5% appearing once. Sequencing was performed on whole blood, taken in connection with sensitization to the hapten diphenylcyclopropenone (DPC). The receptors here all came from a woman between 18 and 29 years old with alopecia areata. Some clones in this sample may be carry-over from other donors' samples. Each CDR3 is given with its conserved first and last residue. The order of the fields is V gene, D gene, clone size, J gene, CDR3 DNA, CDR3 protein. A D gene is named only where the DNA matches it firmly. The listing skips clone size in some rows; elsewhere it reads once, few, many or a size class.

v_call: TRBV6-5; d_call: -; clone_size: few; j_call: TRBJ2-2; cdr3_nt: TGTGCCAGAATATGGAGATACCCGAACACCGGGGAGCTGTTTTTT; cdr3_aa: CARIWRYPNTGELFF
v_call: TRBV7-9; d_call: -; clone_size: few; j_call: TRBJ2-7; cdr3_nt: TGTGCCAGCAGCTTAGCGGGAAAGAGCGACGAGCAGTACTTC; cdr3_aa: CASSLAGKSDEQYF
v_call: TRBV27; d_call: -; clone_size: many; j_call: TRBJ1-2; cdr3_nt: TGTGCCAGCAGTCCCTTTTGGGGTGAGTTGAGCTACACCTTC; cdr3_aa: CASSPFWGELSYTF
v_call: TRBV7-2; d_call: -; clone_size: many; j_call: TRBJ2-3; cdr3_nt: TGTGCCAGCAGCTCAGCGGAGGGGGCCCCAGATACGCAGTATTTT; cdr3_aa: CASSSAEGAPDTQYF
v_call: TRBV7-2; d_call: TRBD1; clone_size: -; j_call: TRBJ2-3; cdr3_nt: TGTGCCAGCAGTTTCCGGACAGGGCGGGCAGATACGCAGTATTTT; cdr3_aa: CASSFRTGRADTQYF
v_call: TRBV28; d_call: -; clone_size: -; j_call: TRBJ2-7; cdr3_nt: TGTGCCAGCAGTTTCCGACAGGTAGCCTACGAGCAGTACTTC; cdr3_aa: CASSFRQVAYEQYF
v_call: TRBV9; d_call: -; clone_size: many; j_call: TRBJ1-1; cdr3_nt: TGTGCCAGCAGCGTAGGGGTTGTGGGAACTGAAGCTTTCTTT; cdr3_aa: CASSVGVVGTEAFF
v_call: TRBV7-9; d_call: -; clone_size: few; j_call: TRBJ1-4; cdr3_nt: TGTGCCAGCAGCTTATCCCTGTCTGAAAAACTGTTTTTT; cdr3_aa: CASSLSLSEKLFF
v_call: TRBV11-2; d_call: -; clone_size: -; j_call: TRBJ2-1; cdr3_nt: TGTGCCAGCAGCTTAGGTCCGGGCTCGTACAATGAGCAGTTCTTC; cdr3_aa: CASSLGPGSYNEQFF
v_call: TRBV12-3/TRBV12-4; d_call: -; clone_size: many; j_call: TRBJ1-5; cdr3_nt: TGTGCCAGCAGCATCCGGAGACAGCCCCAGCATTTT; cdr3_aa: CASSIRRQPQHF
v_call: TRBV6-2/TRBV6-3; d_call: -; clone_size: many; j_call: TRBJ2-1; cdr3_nt: TGTGCCAGCGCACAGGGTACTGAGCAGTTCTTC; cdr3_aa: CASAQGTEQFF
v_call: TRBV13; d_call: TRBD1; clone_size: -; j_call: TRBJ2-2; cdr3_nt: TGTGCCAGCAGTCCTGGGACAGGGCTAGGCACCGGGGAGCTGTTTTTT; cdr3_aa: CASSPGTGLGTGELFF
v_call: TRBV20-1; d_call: -; clone_size: few; j_call: TRBJ1-6; cdr3_nt: TGCAGTGTCCCGACAGAGACCTATAATTCACCCCTCCACTTT; cdr3_aa: CSVPTETYNSPLHF
v_call: TRBV9; d_call: -; clone_size: -; j_call: TRBJ1-3; cdr3_nt: TGTGCCAGCAGCTCGAGAACCGACTCTGGAAACACCATATATTTT; cdr3_aa: CASSSRTDSGNTIYF
v_call: TRBV10-3; d_call: TRBD2; clone_size: -; j_call: TRBJ2-1; cdr3_nt: TGTGCCATCGGCGGAAAAGCGGGGGGAGCAGGGAATGAGCAGTTCTTC; cdr3_aa: CAIGGKAGGAGNEQFF
v_call: TRBV4-2; d_call: TRBD2; clone_size: many; j_call: TRBJ2-1; cdr3_nt: TGTGCCAGCAGCCAAGATTGGGGGACTAGCGGGGGGCGAAGGTTCTTC; cdr3_aa: CASSQDWGTSGGRRFF
v_call: TRBV18; d_call: -; clone_size: many; j_call: TRBJ1-2; cdr3_nt: TGTGCCAGCTCACCACAGGGGGGTCAAGATGGCTACACCTTC; cdr3_aa: CASSPQGGQDGYTF
v_call: TRBV14; d_call: -; clone_size: many; j_call: TRBJ2-6; cdr3_nt: TGTGCCAGCAGCCAAGATCGTTGGACAGGAGGGCCTGGGGCCAACGTCCTGACTTTC; cdr3_aa: CASSQDRWTGGPGANVLTF
v_call: TRBV4-2; d_call: -; clone_size: -; j_call: TRBJ1-2; cdr3_nt: TGTGCCAGCAGCCAAGGGTCGGTGAATGCGAACTATGGCTACACCTTC; cdr3_aa: CASSQGSVNANYGYTF
v_call: TRBV7-8; d_call: TRBD1; clone_size: many; j_call: TRBJ1-2; cdr3_nt: TGTGCCAGCAGCTTAGCCCAGACAGGGATGAATGGCTACACCTTC; cdr3_aa: CASSLAQTGMNGYTF
v_call: TRBV2; d_call: -; clone_size: -; j_call: TRBJ2-6; cdr3_nt: TGTGCCAGAGGGGACTCCCCGTCTGGGGCCAACGTCCTGACTTTC; cdr3_aa: CARGDSPSGANVLTF
v_call: TRBV3-1; d_call: -; clone_size: few; j_call: TRBJ2-7; cdr3_nt: TGTGCCAGCAGCCAAGCAGGCCCCTACGAGCAGTACTTC; cdr3_aa: CASSQAGPYEQYF
v_call: TRBV9; d_call: TRBD2; clone_size: -; j_call: TRBJ2-3; cdr3_nt: TGTGCCAGCAGCCCGGGGACTAGCGGGGATAACACAGATACGCAGTATTTT; cdr3_aa: CASSPGTSGDNTDTQYF
v_call: TRBV11-1; d_call: TRBD1; clone_size: -; j_call: TRBJ1-1; cdr3_nt: TGTGCCAGCAGCCCCTTTGACAGGGGTAACACTGAAGCTTTCTTC; cdr3_aa: CASSPFDRGNTEAFF
v_call: TRBV20-1; d_call: -; clone_size: -; j_call: TRBJ2-7; cdr3_nt: TGCAGTGCTAGGCAGTCCGGGACCACCTACGAGCAGTACTTC; cdr3_aa: CSARQSGTTYEQYF
v_call: TRBV11-2; d_call: -; clone_size: few; j_call: TRBJ1-6; cdr3_nt: TGTGCCAGCACCCTCTTGATTACACGGGGTAATTCACCCCTCCACTTT; cdr3_aa: CASTLLITRGNSPLHF
v_call: TRBV7-9; d_call: -; clone_size: many; j_call: TRBJ1-2; cdr3_nt: TGTGCCAGCAGCTCCCGGACAGATGGCTACACCTTC; cdr3_aa: CASSSRTDGYTF
v_call: TRBV29-1; d_call: -; clone_size: many; j_call: TRBJ1-2; cdr3_nt: TGCAGCGCTGCGAAGGACACGACTTATTCACACACCTTC; cdr3_aa: CSAAKDTTYSHTF
v_call: TRBV20-1; d_call: -; clone_size: few; j_call: TRBJ1-2; cdr3_nt: TGCAGTGTGTTTGGGTTTGACTATGGCTACACCTTC; cdr3_aa: CSVFGFDYGYTF
v_call: TRBV12-3/TRBV12-4; d_call: -; clone_size: few; j_call: TRBJ1-1; cdr3_nt: TGTGCCAGCAAGCGGACACCAAACACTGAAGCTTTCTTT; cdr3_aa: CASKRTPNTEAFF
v_call: TRBV20-1; d_call: -; clone_size: -; j_call: TRBJ2-3; cdr3_nt: TGCAGTGTCAACCGGGACGGTAGCACAGATACGCAGTATTTT; cdr3_aa: CSVNRDGSTDTQYF
v_call: TRBV20-1; d_call: TRBD1; clone_size: few; j_call: TRBJ2-7; cdr3_nt: TGCAGTGCTGAGAGAAGGACAGGGTTCTCCTACGAGCAGTACTTC; cdr3_aa: CSAERRTGFSYEQYF
v_call: TRBV19; d_call: -; clone_size: few; j_call: TRBJ2-1; cdr3_nt: TGTGCCAGTAGTATAGACCGAGTCGGGAACTCCTACAATGAGCAGTTCTTC; cdr3_aa: CASSIDRVGNSYNEQFF
v_call: TRBV10-3; d_call: -; clone_size: many; j_call: TRBJ2-7; cdr3_nt: TGTGCCATCAGTGATTCCGGACTTTCCTACGAGCAGTACTTC; cdr3_aa: CAISDSGLSYEQYF
v_call: TRBV4-3; d_call: -; clone_size: few; j_call: TRBJ2-1; cdr3_nt: TGCGCCAGCAGCCAAGGAAAGTTCCGGGACAATGAGCAGTTCTTC; cdr3_aa: CASSQGKFRDNEQFF
v_call: TRBV12-3/TRBV12-4; d_call: TRBD2; clone_size: many; j_call: TRBJ2-3; cdr3_nt: TGTGCCAGCAGTTTTCTAGCGGGGGGGACTACAGATACGCAGTATTTT; cdr3_aa: CASSFLAGGTTDTQYF
v_call: TRBV6-1; d_call: -; clone_size: -; j_call: TRBJ1-1; cdr3_nt: TGTGCCAGCAGTGATGGTCTCGTGTGGGGGATCACTGAAGCTTTCTTT; cdr3_aa: CASSDGLVWGITEAFF
v_call: TRBV10-3; d_call: -; clone_size: few; j_call: TRBJ1-6; cdr3_nt: TGTGCCATCAGTGAGAGAGGGACGGTAAATTCACCCCTCCACTTT; cdr3_aa: CAISERGTVNSPLHF
v_call: TRBV5-1; d_call: TRBD2; clone_size: -; j_call: TRBJ2-3; cdr3_nt: TGCGCCAGCAACTTGGCTAGCGGGGGGGCCGCAGATACGCAGTATTTT; cdr3_aa: CASNLASGGAADTQYF
v_call: TRBV29-1; d_call: TRBD1; clone_size: -; j_call: TRBJ2-3; cdr3_nt: TGCAGCGTTGAGGGGACAGCTACCACAGATACGCAGTATTTT; cdr3_aa: CSVEGTATTDTQYF
v_call: TRBV5-1; d_call: TRBD2; clone_size: few; j_call: TRBJ2-1; cdr3_nt: TGCGCCAGCAGCCGGGGGGATAACAATGAGCAGTTCTTC; cdr3_aa: CASSRGDNNEQFF
v_call: TRBV11-2; d_call: -; clone_size: few; j_call: TRBJ2-6; cdr3_nt: TGTGCCAGCAGCTTAGTCGCAGGGATTGAGGGGGCCAACGTCCTGACTTTC; cdr3_aa: CASSLVAGIEGANVLTF
v_call: TRBV29-1; d_call: TRBD1; clone_size: many; j_call: TRBJ2-7; cdr3_nt: TGCAGCGGGACCGGGACAGGGAGTTACGAGCAGTACTTC; cdr3_aa: CSGTGTGSYEQYF
v_call: TRBV6-5; d_call: -; clone_size: few; j_call: TRBJ2-2; cdr3_nt: TGTGCCAGCAGTTACGAGTCAGGGGCGGCCGGGGAGCTGTTTTTT; cdr3_aa: CASSYESGAAGELFF
v_call: TRBV20-1; d_call: TRBD2; clone_size: many; j_call: TRBJ2-3; cdr3_nt: TGCAGTGCTCCCCTCCTAGCGGGGGGCACAGATACGCAGTATTTT; cdr3_aa: CSAPLLAGGTDTQYF
v_call: TRBV6-4; d_call: TRBD2; clone_size: many; j_call: TRBJ2-3; cdr3_nt: TGTGCCACCAGACTAGCGGGGGACACAGATACGCAGTATTTT; cdr3_aa: CATRLAGDTDTQYF
v_call: TRBV2; d_call: -; clone_size: -; j_call: TRBJ2-7; cdr3_nt: TGTGCCAGCAGTAAACGCTCAGGGAACCCTACTACGGGCACCTACTACGAGCAGTACTTC; cdr3_aa: CASSKRSGNPTTGTYYEQYF
v_call: TRBV24-1; d_call: TRBD1; clone_size: -; j_call: TRBJ2-1; cdr3_nt: TGTGCCACCAGTGACAACAGGGGCTCCTACAATGAGCAGTTCTTC; cdr3_aa: CATSDNRGSYNEQFF
v_call: TRBV7-3; d_call: TRBD1; clone_size: few; j_call: TRBJ1-1; cdr3_nt: TGTGCCAGCAGCCTACAGGGGGAGGGTACTGAAGCTTTCTTT; cdr3_aa: CASSLQGEGTEAFF
v_call: TRBV9; d_call: -; clone_size: few; j_call: TRBJ2-3; cdr3_nt: TGTGCCAGCAGCGGAGGGGTGAGCCGCACAGATACGCAGTATTTT; cdr3_aa: CASSGGVSRTDTQYF
v_call: TRBV3-1; d_call: -; clone_size: few; j_call: TRBJ2-7; cdr3_nt: TGTGCCAGCAGCCACGCCGCGACGCGGTCCTACGAGCAGTACTTC; cdr3_aa: CASSHAATRSYEQYF
v_call: TRBV21-1; d_call: -; clone_size: few; j_call: TRBJ2-1; cdr3_nt: TGTGCCAGCAGCCCTCGGACAGGGTCTATTCAATACTACAATGAGCAGTTCTTC; cdr3_aa: CASSPRTGSIQYYNEQFF
v_call: TRBV2; d_call: -; clone_size: many; j_call: TRBJ1-4; cdr3_nt: TGTGCCAGCAGTGAACAGGGTTATACTAATGAAAAACTGTTTTTT; cdr3_aa: CASSEQGYTNEKLFF
v_call: TRBV4-3; d_call: -; clone_size: few; j_call: TRBJ1-4; cdr3_nt: TGCGCCAGCAGCCAAGAAGGGGACTCCACTAATGAAAAACTGTTTTTT; cdr3_aa: CASSQEGDSTNEKLFF